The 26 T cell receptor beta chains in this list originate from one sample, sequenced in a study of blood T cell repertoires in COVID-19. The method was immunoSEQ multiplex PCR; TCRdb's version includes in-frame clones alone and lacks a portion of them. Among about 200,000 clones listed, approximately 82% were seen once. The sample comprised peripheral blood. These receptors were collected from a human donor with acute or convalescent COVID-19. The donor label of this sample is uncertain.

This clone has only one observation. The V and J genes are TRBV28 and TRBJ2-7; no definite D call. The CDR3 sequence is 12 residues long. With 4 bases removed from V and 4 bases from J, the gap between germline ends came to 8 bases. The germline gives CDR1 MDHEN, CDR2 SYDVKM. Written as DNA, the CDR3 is TGTGCCAGCAGTTCTCCTCCTTACGAGCAGTACTTC. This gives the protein CASSSPPYEQYF.

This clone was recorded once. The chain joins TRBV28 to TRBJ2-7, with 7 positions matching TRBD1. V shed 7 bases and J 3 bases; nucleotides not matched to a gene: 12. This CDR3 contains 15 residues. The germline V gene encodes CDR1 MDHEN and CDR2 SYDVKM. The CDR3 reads CASIPSPGGNYEQYF. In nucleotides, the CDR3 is TGTGCCAGCATCCCGAGTCCAGGGGGAAACTACGAGCAGTACTTC.

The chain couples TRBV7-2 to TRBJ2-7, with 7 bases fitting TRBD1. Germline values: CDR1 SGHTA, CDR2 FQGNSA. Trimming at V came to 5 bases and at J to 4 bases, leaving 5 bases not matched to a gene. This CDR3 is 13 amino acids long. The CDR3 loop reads CASSRTGGYEQYF. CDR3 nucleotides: TGTGCCAGCAGCCGGACAGGCGGGTACGAGCAGTACTTC. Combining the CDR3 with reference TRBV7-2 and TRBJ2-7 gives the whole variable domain GAGVSQSPSNKVTEKGKDVELRCDPISGHTALYWYRQSLGQGLEFLIYFQGNSAPDKSGLPSDRFSAERTGGSVSTLTIQRTQQEDSAVYLCASSRTGGYEQYFGPGTRLTVT.

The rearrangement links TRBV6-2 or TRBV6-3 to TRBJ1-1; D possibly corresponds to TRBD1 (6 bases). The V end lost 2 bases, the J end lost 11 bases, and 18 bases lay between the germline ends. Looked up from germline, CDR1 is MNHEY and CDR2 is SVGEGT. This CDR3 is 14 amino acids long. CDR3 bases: TGTGCCAGCAGTTACCATACAGGGACCGGCGTGGCTTTCTTT. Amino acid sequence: CASSYHTGTGVAFF.

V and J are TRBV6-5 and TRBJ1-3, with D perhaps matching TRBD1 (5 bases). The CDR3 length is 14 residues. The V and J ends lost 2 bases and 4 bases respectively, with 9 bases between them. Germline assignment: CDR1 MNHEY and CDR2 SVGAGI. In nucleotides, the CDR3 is TGTGCCAGCAGTTACCGGGGGGAAGGAAACACCATATATTTT. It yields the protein CASSYRGEGNTIYF.

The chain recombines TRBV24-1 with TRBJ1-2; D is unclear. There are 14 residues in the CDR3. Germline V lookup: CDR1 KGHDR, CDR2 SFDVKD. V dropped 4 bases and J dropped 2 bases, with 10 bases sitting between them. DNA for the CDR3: TGTGCCACCAGTGACGCATTACGGAACTATGGCTACACCTTC. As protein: CATSDALRNYGYTF.

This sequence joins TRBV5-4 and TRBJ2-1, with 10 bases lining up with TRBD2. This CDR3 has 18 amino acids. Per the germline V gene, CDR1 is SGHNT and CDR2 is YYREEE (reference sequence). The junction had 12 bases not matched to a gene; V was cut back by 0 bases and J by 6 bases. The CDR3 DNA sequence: TGTGCCAGCAGCTTGGAACTAGCGGGAATTGTCTCAGGCAATGAGCAGTTCTTC. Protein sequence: CASSLELAGIVSGNEQFF.

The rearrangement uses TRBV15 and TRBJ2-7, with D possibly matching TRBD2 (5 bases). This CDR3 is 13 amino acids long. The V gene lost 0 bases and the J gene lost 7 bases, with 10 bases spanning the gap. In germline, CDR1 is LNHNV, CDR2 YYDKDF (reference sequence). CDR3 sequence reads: CATSRDTRGEQYF. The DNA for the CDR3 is TGTGCCACCAGCAGAGATACCAGAGGGGAGCAGTACTTC.

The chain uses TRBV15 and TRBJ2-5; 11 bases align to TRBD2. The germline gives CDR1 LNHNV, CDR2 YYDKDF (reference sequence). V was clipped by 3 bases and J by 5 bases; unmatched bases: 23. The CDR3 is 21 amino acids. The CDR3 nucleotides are TGTGCCACCAGCAGTCTCCAGGACAGGGTGGCACTAGCGGGAGAAGTGGAGACCCAGTACTTC. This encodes CATSSLQDRVALAGEVETQYF.

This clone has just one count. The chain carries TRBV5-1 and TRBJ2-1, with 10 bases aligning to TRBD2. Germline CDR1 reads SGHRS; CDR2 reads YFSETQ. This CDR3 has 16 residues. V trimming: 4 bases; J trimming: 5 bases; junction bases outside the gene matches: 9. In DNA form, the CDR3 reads TGCGCCAGCAGCACCCTAGCGGGAGATTTGAACAATGAGCAGTTCTTC. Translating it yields CASSTLAGDLNNEQFF.

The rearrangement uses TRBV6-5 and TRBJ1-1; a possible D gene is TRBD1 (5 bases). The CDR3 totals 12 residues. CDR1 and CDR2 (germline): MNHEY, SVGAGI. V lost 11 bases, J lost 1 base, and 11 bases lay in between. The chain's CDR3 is CASDIWNTEAFF. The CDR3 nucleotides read TGTGCCTCGGACATTTGGAACACTGAAGCTTTCTTT.

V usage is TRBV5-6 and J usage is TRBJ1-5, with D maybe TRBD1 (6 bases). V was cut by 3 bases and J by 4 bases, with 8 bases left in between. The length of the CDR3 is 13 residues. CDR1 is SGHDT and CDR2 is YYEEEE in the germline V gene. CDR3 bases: TGTGCCAGCAGCTGGGGACAAAATCAGCCCCAGCATTTT. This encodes CASSWGQNQPQHF.

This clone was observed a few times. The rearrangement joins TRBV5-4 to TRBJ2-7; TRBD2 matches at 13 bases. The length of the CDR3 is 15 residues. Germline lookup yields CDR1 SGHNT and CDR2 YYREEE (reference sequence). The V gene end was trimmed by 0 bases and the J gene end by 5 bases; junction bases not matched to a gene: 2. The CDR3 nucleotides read TGTGCCAGCAGCTTGGTAACTAGCGGGAGGGACGAGCAGTACTTC. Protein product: CASSLVTSGRDEQYF.

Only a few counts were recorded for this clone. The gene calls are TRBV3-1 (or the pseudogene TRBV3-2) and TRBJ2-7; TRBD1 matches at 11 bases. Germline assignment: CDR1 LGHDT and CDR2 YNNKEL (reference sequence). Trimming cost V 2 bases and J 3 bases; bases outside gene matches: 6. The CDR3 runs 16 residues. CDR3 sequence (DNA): TGTGCCAGCAGCCAAAATCCCGGGACAGGGGGCTACGAGCAGTACTTC. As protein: CASSQNPGTGGYEQYF.

The CDR3 bases are TGTGCCAGCAGTTATTCTTACAGGGGAGATCAGCCCCAGCATTTT. Its translation: CASSYSYRGDQPQHF. This chain uses TRBV6-2 or TRBV6-3 with TRBJ1-5, with 7 bases matching TRBD1. Losses at the gene ends were 3 bases for V and 5 bases for J; bases not matched to a gene: 7. This CDR3 spans 15 amino acids. Germline values: CDR1 MNHEY, CDR2 SVGEGT.

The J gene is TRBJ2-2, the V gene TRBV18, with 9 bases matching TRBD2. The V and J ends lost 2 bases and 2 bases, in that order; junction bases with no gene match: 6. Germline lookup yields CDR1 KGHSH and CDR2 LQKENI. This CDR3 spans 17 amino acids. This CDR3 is CASSPNILAGNTGELFF. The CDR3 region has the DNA TGTGCCAGCTCACCAAATATCCTAGCGGGAAACACCGGGGAGCTGTTTTTT.

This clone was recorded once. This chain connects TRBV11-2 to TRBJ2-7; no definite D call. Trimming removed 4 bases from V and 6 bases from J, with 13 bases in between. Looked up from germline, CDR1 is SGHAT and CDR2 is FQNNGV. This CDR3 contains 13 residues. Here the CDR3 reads CASSSTPTGEQYF. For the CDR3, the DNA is TGTGCCAGCAGCTCGACTCCCACCGGCGAGCAGTACTTC. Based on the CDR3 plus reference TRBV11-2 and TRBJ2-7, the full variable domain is EAGVAQSPRYKIIEKRQSVAFWCNPISGHATLYWYQQILGQGPKLLIQFQNNGVVDDSQLPKDRFSAERLKGVDSTLKIQPAKLEDSAVYLCASSSTPTGEQYFGPGTRLTVT.

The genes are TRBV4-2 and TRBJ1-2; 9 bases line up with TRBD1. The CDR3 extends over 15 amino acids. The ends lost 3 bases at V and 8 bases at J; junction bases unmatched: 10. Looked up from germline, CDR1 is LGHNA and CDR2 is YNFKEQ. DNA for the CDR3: TGTGCCAGCAGCCAGATCACAGGGGGCGCGGGAGGCTACACCTTC. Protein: CASSQITGGAGGYTF.

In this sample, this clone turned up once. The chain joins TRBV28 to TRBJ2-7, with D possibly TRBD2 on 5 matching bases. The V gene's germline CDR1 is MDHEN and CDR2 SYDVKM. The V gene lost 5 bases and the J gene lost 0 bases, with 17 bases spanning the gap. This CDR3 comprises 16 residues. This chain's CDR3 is CASSESGITSSYEQYF. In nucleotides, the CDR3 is TGTGCCAGCAGTGAGTCCGGGATAACTTCCTCCTACGAGCAGTACTTC.

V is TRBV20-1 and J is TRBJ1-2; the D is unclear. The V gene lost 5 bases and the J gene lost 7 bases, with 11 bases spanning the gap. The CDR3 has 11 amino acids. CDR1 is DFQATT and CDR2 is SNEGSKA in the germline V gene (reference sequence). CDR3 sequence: CSASVVGGYTF. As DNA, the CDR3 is TGCAGTGCTTCGGTAGTCGGTGGCTACACCTTC.

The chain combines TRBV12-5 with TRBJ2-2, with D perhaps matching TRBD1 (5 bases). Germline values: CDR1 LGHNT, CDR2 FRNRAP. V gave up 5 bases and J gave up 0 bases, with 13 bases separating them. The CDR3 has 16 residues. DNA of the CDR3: TGTGCTAGTGGTCGAGTCGACAGTTCGAACACCGGGGAGCTGTTTTTT. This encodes CASGRVDSSNTGELFF. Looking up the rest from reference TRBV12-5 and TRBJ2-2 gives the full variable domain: DARVTQTPRHKVTEMGQEVTMRCQPILGHNTVFWYRQTMMQGLELLAYFRNRAPLDDSGMPKDRFSAEMPDATLATLKIQPSEPRDSAVYFCASGRVDSSNTGELFFGEGSRLTVL.

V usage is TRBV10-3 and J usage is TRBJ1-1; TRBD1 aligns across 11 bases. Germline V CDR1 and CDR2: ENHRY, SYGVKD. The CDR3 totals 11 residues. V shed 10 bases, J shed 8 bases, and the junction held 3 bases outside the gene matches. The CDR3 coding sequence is TGTGCCACAGGGACAGGGGGAGAAGCTTTCTTT. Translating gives CATGTGGEAFF.

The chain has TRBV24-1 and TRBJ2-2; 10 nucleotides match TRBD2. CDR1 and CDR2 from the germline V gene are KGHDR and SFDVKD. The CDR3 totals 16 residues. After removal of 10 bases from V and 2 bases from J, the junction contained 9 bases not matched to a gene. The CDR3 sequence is CATRASGRENTGELFF. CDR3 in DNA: TGTGCCACGAGGGCCAGCGGGAGGGAAAACACCGGGGAGCTGTTTTTT.

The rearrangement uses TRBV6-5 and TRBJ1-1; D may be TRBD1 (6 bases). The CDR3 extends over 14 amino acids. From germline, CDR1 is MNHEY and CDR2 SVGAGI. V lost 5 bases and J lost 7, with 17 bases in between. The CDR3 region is CASSRDTVTYEAFF. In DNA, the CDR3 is TGTGCCAGCAGTCGGGACACGGTGACCTATGAAGCTTTCTTT.

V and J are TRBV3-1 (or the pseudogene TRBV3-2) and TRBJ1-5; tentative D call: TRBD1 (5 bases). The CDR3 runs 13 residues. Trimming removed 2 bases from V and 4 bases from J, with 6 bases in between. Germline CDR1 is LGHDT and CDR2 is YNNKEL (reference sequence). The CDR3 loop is CASSQQGNQPQHF. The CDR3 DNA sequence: TGTGCCAGCAGCCAACAGGGTAATCAGCCCCAGCATTTT.

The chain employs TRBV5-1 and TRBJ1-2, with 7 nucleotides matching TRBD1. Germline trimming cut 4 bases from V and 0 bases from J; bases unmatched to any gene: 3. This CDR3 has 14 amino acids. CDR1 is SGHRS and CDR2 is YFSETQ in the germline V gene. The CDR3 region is CASSQGTANYGYTF. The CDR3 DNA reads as TGCGCCAGCAGCCAGGGGACAGCTAACTATGGCTACACCTTC.